A single T cell receptor (beta chain) is shown here with its context. Seattle cases were enrolled at active infection and followed longitudinally. This entry is derived from a study of blood T cell repertoires in COVID-19. In the study overall: The United States, Italy and Spain supplied acute and convalescent COVID-19 samples. Nucleic acid was either cDNA or gDNA, and it came from T cells, B-cell-depleted T cells, or PBMCs.

Original analysis: Nucleated cell counts were estimated from reference gene primer amplification. TCRdb's table, derived via immunoSEQ multiplex PCR, lists solely in-frame clones and lacks some. That table furnishes V, J and clone size, whereas the DNA furnished D and trimming. The profile shows 200,000 or so clones, about 88% of them singletons. There are 15 residues in the CDR3. V was trimmed by 6 bases and J by 1 base, leaving 15 bases between them. From germline, CDR1 is SGHRS and CDR2 YFSETQ. The sample taken for sequencing was peripheral blood. The V and J genes are TRBV5-1 and TRBJ2-3; D not certain. This receptor was taken from a man in his fifties or sixties with COVID-19, enrolled during active disease. CDR3 amino acids: CASIEEVTGTDTQYF. The CDR3 coding sequence is TGCGCCAGCATCGAGGAAGTTACTGGCACAGATACGCAGTATTTT.